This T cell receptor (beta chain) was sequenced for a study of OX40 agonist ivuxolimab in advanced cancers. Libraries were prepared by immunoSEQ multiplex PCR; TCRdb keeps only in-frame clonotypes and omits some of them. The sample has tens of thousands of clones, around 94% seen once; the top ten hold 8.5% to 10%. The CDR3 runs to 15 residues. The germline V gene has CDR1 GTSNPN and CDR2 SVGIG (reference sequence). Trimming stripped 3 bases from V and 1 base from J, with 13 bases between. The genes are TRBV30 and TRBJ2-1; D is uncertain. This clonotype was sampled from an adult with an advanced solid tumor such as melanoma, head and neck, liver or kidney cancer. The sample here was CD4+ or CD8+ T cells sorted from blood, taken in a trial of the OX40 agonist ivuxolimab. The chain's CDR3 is CAWSETGLSYNEQFF. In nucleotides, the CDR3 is TGTGCCTGGAGCGAGACTGGCCTATCCTACAATGAGCAGTTCTTC.